What follows are 30 T cell receptor beta chains derived from one specimen sequenced in a study of PD-L1 blockade in urothelial cancer. Clones were read by immunoSEQ multiplex PCR, and TCRdb kept only the in-frame ones, dropping some. The table lists about 70,000 clones, under 90% of them singletons, with approximately 5% in the top ten. Specified time point: pretreatment peripheral blood. Sequencing was performed on PBMCs, taken around atezolizumab (anti-PD-L1) treatment. These receptors were collected from a man between 70 and 80 years old with urothelial cancer.

V usage is TRBV5-1 and J usage is TRBJ1-1; 7 bases line up with TRBD1. Germline V gene lookup returns CDR1 SGHRS and CDR2 YFSETQ. J was trimmed by 0 bases and V by 0 bases; bases with no gene match: 2. The CDR3 is 15 amino acids. Written as DNA, the CDR3 is TGCGCCAGCAGCTTGGGACAGGGCATGAACACTGAAGCTTTCTTT. Protein sequence: CASSLGQGMNTEAFF.

The genes are TRBV9 and TRBJ2-1; 9 nucleotides agree with TRBD2. Looked up from germline, CDR1 is SGDLS and CDR2 is YYNGEE. The V gene end was trimmed by 4 bases and the J gene end by 7 bases; junction bases not matched to a gene: 12. This CDR3 comprises 16 residues. The DNA of the CDR3 is TGTGCCAGCAGCTTCCGGGGGGCGGGAGGGACAAATGAGCAGTTCTTC. This translates into CASSFRGAGGTNEQFF.

The chain is built from TRBV18 and TRBJ1-4; 9 nucleotides match TRBD1. The CDR3 sequence is 18 residues long. V gave up 0 bases and J gave up 8 bases; unmatched junction bases: 13. Per germline, CDR1 KGHSH and CDR2 LQKENI. CDR3 bases: TGTGCCAGCTCACCACCGAGCACACACAGGGGGCAAGGCGAAAAACTGTTTTTT. It codes for CASSPPSTHRGQGEKLFF.

The chain combines TRBV19 with TRBJ1-2; 9 bases are shared with TRBD1. The CDR3 is made up of 18 amino acids. From germline, CDR1 is LNHDA and CDR2 SQIVND (reference sequence). V lost 2 bases and J lost 0; bases outside the gene matches: 10. This chain's CDR3 is CASSISAGQGRANYGYTF. The CDR3 DNA reads as TGTGCCAGTAGTATATCCGCGGGACAGGGCAGAGCTAACTATGGCTACACCTTC.

V and J are TRBV20-1 and TRBJ2-7; D is unclear. The germline V gene has CDR1 DFQATT and CDR2 SNEGSKA (reference sequence). V was clipped by 6 bases and J by 6 bases, with 12 bases between them. This CDR3 comprises 11 residues. CDR3 in amino acids: CSAGGPGEQYF. CDR3 DNA sequence: TGCAGTGCAGGTGGGCCCGGCGAGCAGTACTTC.

The CDR3 DNA reads as TGCAGCGTTGAGTGGGCTAGCGGGAGGCGGAATGAGCAGTTCTTC. Residues: CSVEWASGRRNEQFF. The rearrangement links TRBV29-1 to TRBJ2-1; TRBD2 aligns across 11 bases. Per germline, CDR1 SQVTM and CDR2 ANQGSEA. Trimming at V came to 3 bases and at J to 7 bases, leaving 8 bases not matched to a gene. This CDR3 is 15 amino acids long.

This chain joins TRBV6-5 and TRBJ2-7; D is perhaps TRBD1 (5 bases). Trimming shortened V by 5 bases and J by 2 bases, and 7 bases separated the two germline ends. This CDR3 region has 12 residues. Germline V gene lookup returns CDR1 MNHEY and CDR2 SVGAGI. CDR3 amino acids: CASSRGPYEQYF. CDR3 in DNA: TGTGCCAGCAGTAGGGGCCCCTACGAGCAGTACTTC.

The rearrangement links TRBV6-5 to TRBJ1-6; 10 bases match TRBD1. CDR3 length equals 15 residues. V shed 4 bases and J 10 bases; nucleotides not matched to a gene: 7. Per germline, CDR1 MNHEY and CDR2 SVGAGI. CDR3 region: CASSSTGTGESPLHF. The CDR3 coding sequence is TGTGCCAGCAGTTCGACCGGGACAGGGGAATCACCCCTCCACTTT.

This rearrangement joins TRBV18 to TRBJ2-6, with D possibly being TRBD1 (6 bases). There are 18 residues in the CDR3. Trimming shortened V by 1 base and J by 0 bases, and 13 bases separated the two germline ends. Germline V gives CDR1 KGHSH, CDR2 LQKENI. DNA for the CDR3: TGTGCCAGCTCACCACTTGTGAGGGGGAGCTCTGGGGCCAACGTCCTGACTTTC. As protein: CASSPLVRGSSGANVLTF.

The genes are TRBV6-5 and TRBJ1-1; 8 bases match TRBD1. CDR1 and CDR2 from the germline V gene are MNHEY and SVGAGI. V shed 6 bases, J shed 1 base, and the junction held 4 bases outside the gene matches. The CDR3 runs 14 residues. The CDR3: CASRPGTGNTEAFF. CDR3 nucleotides: TGTGCCAGCAGACCCGGGACAGGGAACACTGAAGCTTTCTTT.

This clone was detected only once. V usage is TRBV10-3 and J usage is TRBJ2-7, with 9 bases fitting TRBD1. The CDR3 totals 13 residues. Germline V gene sequence: CDR1 ENHRY, CDR2 SYGVKD. The ends lost 8 bases at V and 6 bases at J; junction bases unmatched: 8. The DNA of the CDR3 is TGTGCCATCTCGGGGACAGGGATTGGCGAGCAGTACTTC. Its protein is CAISGTGIGEQYF.

This chain joins TRBV18 and TRBJ2-7, with D maybe TRBD1 (7 bases). V lost 3 bases and J lost 1, with 16 bases in between. The CDR3 consists of 16 residues. Germline V gene lookup returns CDR1 KGHSH and CDR2 LQKENI. The CDR3: CASSPVTGTYSYEQYF. The DNA for the CDR3 is TGTGCCAGCTCACCTGTGACAGGGACTTATTCCTACGAGCAGTACTTC.

The rearrangement links TRBV11-2 to TRBJ2-7; perhaps TRBD1 as D (6 bases). CDR1 and CDR2 (germline): SGHAT, FQNNGV. V was shortened by 5 bases and J by 4 bases, with 18 bases between the two germline ends. The CDR3 runs to 15 residues. CDR3 sequence: CASSRLFGTMYEQYF. The CDR3, as DNA: TGTGCCAGCAGCCGCCTGTTCGGGACAATGTACGAGCAGTACTTC.

The J gene is TRBJ2-1, the V gene TRBV5-4; 11 nucleotides match TRBD2. CDR1 is SGHNT and CDR2 is YYREEE in the germline V gene (reference sequence). There are 18 residues in the CDR3. V dropped 0 bases and J dropped 10; count of bases not matched to a gene: 15. Here the CDR3 reads CASSLGGSGTSGSREQFF. CDR3 coding DNA: TGTGCCAGCAGCTTGGGCGGATCCGGGACTAGCGGCTCTCGGGAGCAGTTCTTC.

This chain uses TRBV19 with TRBJ1-2; a weak D match, TRBD1 (5 bases). Germline loops: CDR1 LNHDA, CDR2 SQIVND (reference sequence). With 3 bases removed from V and 2 bases from J, the gap between germline ends came to 16 bases. This CDR3 comprises 16 residues. CDR3 bases: TGTGCCAGTAGTATGAGCCTCGGACATCCAAACTATGGCTACACCTTC. Its translation is CASSMSLGHPNYGYTF.

The V and J genes are TRBV5-4 and TRBJ2-7, with 10 bases fitting TRBD2. The CDR3 consists of 16 residues. Per germline, CDR1 SGHNT and CDR2 YYREEE (reference sequence). J lost 3 bases, V lost 4 bases, and 10 bases had no gene match. This CDR3 is CASSPRVSGRDYEQYF. The CDR3 DNA is TGTGCCAGCAGCCCGAGGGTGAGCGGGAGGGACTACGAGCAGTACTTC. Full variable domain (remainder filled in from reference TRBV5-4 and TRBJ2-7): ETGVTQSPTHLIKTRGQQVTLRCSSQSGHNTVSWYQQALGQGPQFIFQYYREEENGRGNFPPRFSGLQFPNYSSELNVNALELDDSALYLCASSPRVSGRDYEQYFGPGTRLTVT.

The chain uses TRBV5-1 and TRBJ2-4; 7 bases map to TRBD2. Germline lookup yields CDR1 SGHRS and CDR2 YFSETQ. After removal of 3 bases from V and 2 bases from J, the junction contained 2 bases not matched to a gene. This CDR3 has 14 residues. CDR3 amino acids: CASSWDYTKNIQYF. The CDR3 DNA reads as TGCGCCAGCAGCTGGGACTATACCAAAAACATTCAGTACTTC.

This clone has only a few counts. The J gene is TRBJ1-4, the V gene TRBV6-6; D gene ambiguous. Between the trimmed V and J ends, which lost 4 bases and 13 bases, there was a span of 13 bases. The germline gives CDR1 MNHNY, CDR2 SVGAGI (reference sequence). The CDR3 runs to 12 residues. The CDR3 DNA is TGTGCCAGCAGTTCCAAGAATAGCATACTGTTTTTT. Translation: CASSSKNSILFF.

This clone was recorded once. V usage is TRBV10-2 and J usage is TRBJ1-1, with 11 bases aligning to TRBD1. The CDR3 sequence is 17 residues long. Germline CDR1 is WSHSY and CDR2 is SAAADI. V shed 1 base and J 11 bases; nucleotides not matched to a gene: 15. CDR3 residues: CASSELGQGAGGGRAFF. The CDR3 nucleotides are TGCGCCAGCAGTGAGTTAGGACAGGGGGCAGGTGGAGGAAGGGCTTTCTTT.

The CDR3 nucleotides read TGTGCCAGCAGCTCAACTAGCCCGGCCCGGGGCTACACCTTC. Translated: CASSSTSPARGYTF. This chain joins TRBV25-1 and TRBJ1-2, with D uncertain. Trimming left V 6 bases short and J 8 bases short, with 19 bases between. The CDR3 spans 14 residues. In germline, CDR1 is MGHDK, CDR2 SYGVNS.

The rearrangement joins TRBV10-2 to TRBJ2-3, with 7 bases that match TRBD1. The ends lost 6 bases at V and 2 bases at J; junction bases unmatched: 8. The germline V gene has CDR1 WSHSY and CDR2 SAAADI. This CDR3 is 15 amino acids long. CDR3 protein: CASSEADRFTDTQYF. The CDR3 DNA reads TGCGCCAGCAGCGAGGCGGACAGGTTCACAGATACGCAGTATTTT.

This clone was counted a single time. V is TRBV18 and J is TRBJ1-1; 8 positions match TRBD1. Germline assignment: CDR1 KGHSH and CDR2 LQKENI. V lost 11 bases, J lost 7 bases, and 9 bases stayed unmatched. The CDR3 loop spans 12 amino acids. DNA of the CDR3: TGTGCCTCTACGGACAGGGCGAGTGAAGCTTTCTTT. Its protein product is CASTDRASEAFF.

The rearrangement uses TRBV5-1 and TRBJ2-1; a weak D match, TRBD1 (5 bases). V was trimmed by 7 bases and J by 0 bases, leaving 14 bases between them. This CDR3 is built from 15 residues. Germline V gene lookup returns CDR1 SGHRS and CDR2 YFSETQ. The CDR3 protein is CASRKGQGSYNEQFF. CDR3 DNA: TGCGCCAGCCGTAAGGGGCAGGGCTCCTACAATGAGCAGTTCTTC.

The rearrangement joins TRBV5-1 to TRBJ2-7; 7 nucleotides agree with TRBD1. Losses at the gene ends were 4 bases for V and 3 bases for J; bases not matched to a gene: 13. The CDR3 contains 16 residues. Germline V gene lookup returns CDR1 SGHRS and CDR2 YFSETQ. CDR3 sequence (DNA): TGCGCCAGCAGCCAAGACCCGGGACAGCGAAGCTACGAGCAGTACTTC. Its protein product is CASSQDPGQRSYEQYF.

The rearrangement links TRBV19 to TRBJ2-1; 10 positions agree with TRBD2. CDR1 and CDR2 from the germline V gene are LNHDA and SQIVND (reference sequence). The CDR3 extends over 16 amino acids. The J segment lost 9 bases and the V segment lost 5 bases, leaving 13 bases of the junction unmatched. The CDR3 sequence is CASSSGGLAVGGEQFF. CDR3 nucleotides: TGTGCCAGTAGTTCCGGAGGACTAGCGGTGGGAGGTGAGCAGTTCTTC.

The chain recombines TRBV6-1 with TRBJ2-3; 7 positions match TRBD2. V was clipped by 2 bases and J by 0 bases; unmatched bases: 11. The CDR3 spans 18 residues. Germline V gene sequence: CDR1 MNHNS, CDR2 SASEGT. CDR3 region: CASSETWSSGPSTDTQYF. CDR3 DNA sequence: TGTGCCAGCAGTGAAACTTGGTCTAGCGGACCTAGCACAGATACGCAGTATTTT.

This clone showed up just once. V is TRBV6-6 and J is TRBJ2-7; 9 bases match TRBD2. The germline V gene has CDR1 MNHNY and CDR2 SVGAGI (reference sequence). The CDR3 is 16 residues long. J lost 0 bases, V lost 4 bases, and 7 bases had no gene match. CDR3 region: CASSSSSGTSSYEQYF. CDR3 coding DNA: TGTGCCAGCAGTTCTTCTAGCGGGACAAGCTCCTACGAGCAGTACTTC.

The table lists this clone with a count of one. This chain links TRBV27 with TRBJ1-3; maybe TRBD1 (6 bases). V was trimmed by 0 bases and J by 1 base, leaving 7 bases between them. In germline, CDR1 is MNHEY, CDR2 SMNVEV (reference sequence). There are 15 residues in the CDR3. The CDR3 nucleotides read TGTGCCAGCAGTTTATCGGGGGCGTCTGGAAACACCATATATTTT. This sequence encodes CASSLSGASGNTIYF.

The chain carries TRBV6-1 and TRBJ2-5; weak D call: TRBD2 (5 bases). Germline lookup yields CDR1 MNHNS and CDR2 SASEGT. CDR3 length: 15 amino acids. V lost 5 bases and J 2 bases, leaving 15 bases between the germline ends. The CDR3 spells CASSLNYKRQETQYF. The CDR3, as DNA: TGTGCCAGCAGTCTGAACTATAAGCGGCAAGAGACCCAGTACTTC.

V is TRBV2 and J is TRBJ1-2; 7 bases match TRBD1. This CDR3 contains 16 residues. V lost 6 bases to trimming and J lost 1 base; unmatched junction nucleotides: 11. Germline V gene sequence: CDR1 SNHLY, CDR2 FYNNEI. The CDR3 loop is CASRETGVGRNYGYTF. CDR3 nucleotide sequence: TGTGCCAGCAGAGAAACAGGGGTCGGACGTAACTATGGCTACACCTTC.